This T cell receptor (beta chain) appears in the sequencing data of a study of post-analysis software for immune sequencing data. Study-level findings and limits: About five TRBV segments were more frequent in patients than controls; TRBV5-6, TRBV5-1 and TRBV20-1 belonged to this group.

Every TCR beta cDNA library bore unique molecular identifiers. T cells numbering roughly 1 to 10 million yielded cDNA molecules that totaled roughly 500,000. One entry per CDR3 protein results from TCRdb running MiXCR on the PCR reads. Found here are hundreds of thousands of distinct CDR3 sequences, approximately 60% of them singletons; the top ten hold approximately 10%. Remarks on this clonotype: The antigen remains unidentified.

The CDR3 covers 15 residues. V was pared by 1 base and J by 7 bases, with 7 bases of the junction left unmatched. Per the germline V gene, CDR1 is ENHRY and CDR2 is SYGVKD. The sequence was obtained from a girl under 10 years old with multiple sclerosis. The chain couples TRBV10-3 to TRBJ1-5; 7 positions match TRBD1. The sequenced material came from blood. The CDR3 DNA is TGTGCCATCAGTGAGTGGGGGACAGTCGGCCAGCCCCAGCATTTT. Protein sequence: CAISEWGTVGQPQHF.